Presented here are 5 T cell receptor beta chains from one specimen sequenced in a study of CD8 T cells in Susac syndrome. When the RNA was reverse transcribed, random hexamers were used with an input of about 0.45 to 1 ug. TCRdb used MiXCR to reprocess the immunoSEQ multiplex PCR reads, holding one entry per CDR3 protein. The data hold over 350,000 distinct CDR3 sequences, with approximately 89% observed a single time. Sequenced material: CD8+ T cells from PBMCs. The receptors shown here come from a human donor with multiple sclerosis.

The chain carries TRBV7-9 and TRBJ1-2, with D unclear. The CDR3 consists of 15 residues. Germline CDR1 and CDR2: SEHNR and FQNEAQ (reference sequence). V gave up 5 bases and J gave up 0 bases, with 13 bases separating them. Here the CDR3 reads CASSLQNIANYGYTF. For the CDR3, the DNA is TGTGCCAGCAGCCTACAAAACATAGCTAACTATGGCTACACCTTC.

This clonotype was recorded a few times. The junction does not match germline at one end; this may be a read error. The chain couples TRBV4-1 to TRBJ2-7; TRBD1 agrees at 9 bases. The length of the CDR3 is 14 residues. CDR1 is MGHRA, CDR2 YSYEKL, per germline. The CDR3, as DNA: TGTGCCAGCAGCCAGGGACAGGGCACCTACGAGCAGTACTTC. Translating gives CASSQGQGTYEQYF.

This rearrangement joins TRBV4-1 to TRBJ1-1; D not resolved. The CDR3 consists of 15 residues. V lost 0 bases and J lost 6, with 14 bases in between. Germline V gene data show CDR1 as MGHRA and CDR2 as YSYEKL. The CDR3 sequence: CASSQDRYAGSEAFF. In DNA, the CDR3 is TGCGCCAGCAGCCAAGATAGGTACGCGGGGTCTGAAGCTTTCTTT.

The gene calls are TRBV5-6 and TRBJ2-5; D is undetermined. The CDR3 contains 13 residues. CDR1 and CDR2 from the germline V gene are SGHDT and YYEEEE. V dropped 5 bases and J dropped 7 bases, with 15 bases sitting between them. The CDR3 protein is CASRRLGARTQYF. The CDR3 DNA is TGTGCCAGCAGGCGACTGGGCGCCAGGACCCAGTACTTC.

The CDR3 reads CSARRTLADTQYF. In nucleotides, the CDR3 is TGCAGTGCTAGACGCACACTAGCAGATACGCAGTATTTT. The V call is TRBV20-1, the J call TRBJ2-3; D is possibly TRBD2 (5 bases). Germline CDR1 and CDR2: DFQATT and SNEGSKA (reference sequence). V lost 2 bases and J lost 4, with 10 bases in between. The CDR3 is 13 residues long.